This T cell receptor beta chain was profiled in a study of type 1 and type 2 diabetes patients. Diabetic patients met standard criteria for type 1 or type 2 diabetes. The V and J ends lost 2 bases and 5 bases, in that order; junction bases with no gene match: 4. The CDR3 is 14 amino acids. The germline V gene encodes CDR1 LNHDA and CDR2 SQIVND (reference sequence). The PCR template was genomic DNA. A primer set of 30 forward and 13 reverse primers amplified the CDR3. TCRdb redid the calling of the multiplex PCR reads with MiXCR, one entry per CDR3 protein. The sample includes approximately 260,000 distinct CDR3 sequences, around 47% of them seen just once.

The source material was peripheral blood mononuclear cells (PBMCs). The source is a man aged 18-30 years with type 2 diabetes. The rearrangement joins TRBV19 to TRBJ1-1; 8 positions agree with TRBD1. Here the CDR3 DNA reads TGTGCCAGTAGTATACAGGGGGCGCTTACTGAAGCTTTCTTT. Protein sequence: CASSIQGALTEAFF.